Here is one T cell receptor (beta chain) with its context. Antigen: not known. Random hexamers were used to reverse transcribe an amount of 0.5 to 1 ug RNA. TCRdb re-called the immunoSEQ multiplex PCR reads with MiXCR, one entry per CDR3 protein. The data show 150,000 to 200,000 distinct CDR3 sequences, about 94% seen once. CDR3 size: 15 residues. Trimming pared 0 bases from V and 1 base from J, leaving 9 bases between. This record belongs to a study of CD8 T cells in Susac syndrome. Study-level results: By the study's own acknowledgment, its TCR sequencing and HLA analysis included relatively few individuals.

The authors carried out high-throughput sequencing of TCR beta. They applied it to CD8+ and CD4+ T cells obtained from blood. TEMRA cells were FACS-enriched, with CD8+ and CD4+ T cells isolated negatively. The sequenced sample consisted of CD4+ T cells from PBMCs. This sequence was found in a human donor with multiple sclerosis. This rearrangement joins TRBV12-3 or TRBV12-4 to TRBJ1-1; no clear D. The CDR3 nucleotides are TGTGCCAGCAGTTTAGCGCGTGGAGGGAACACTGAAGCTTTCTTT. It yields the protein CASSLARGGNTEAFF.